This T cell receptor beta chain is from a study of blood T cell repertoires in COVID-19. Looking at the study overall: The United States, Italy and Spain supplied acute and convalescent COVID-19 samples.

V gave up 0 bases and J gave up 8 bases; unmatched junction bases: 5. CDR3 length equals 15 residues. Germline V gives CDR1 GTSNPN, CDR2 SVGIG (reference sequence). In the authors' workflow: From reference gene primer amplification, estimates of nucleated cell counts were derived. Libraries were prepared by immunoSEQ multiplex PCR; TCRdb keeps only in-frame clonotypes and omits some of them. That table furnishes V, J and clone size, whereas the DNA furnished D and trimming. The sample holds some 80,000 clones; around 86% are singletons and the top ten take approximately 44%. The clonotype originates from a man older than 75 with acute or convalescent COVID-19. Sequencing was carried out using peripheral blood. The chain carries TRBV30 and TRBJ1-6; 9 nucleotides align to TRBD1. CDR3 loop: CAWSVRQGEYSPLHF. The CDR3 DNA reads as TGTGCCTGGAGTGTACGACAGGGGGAGTATTCACCCCTCCACTTT.